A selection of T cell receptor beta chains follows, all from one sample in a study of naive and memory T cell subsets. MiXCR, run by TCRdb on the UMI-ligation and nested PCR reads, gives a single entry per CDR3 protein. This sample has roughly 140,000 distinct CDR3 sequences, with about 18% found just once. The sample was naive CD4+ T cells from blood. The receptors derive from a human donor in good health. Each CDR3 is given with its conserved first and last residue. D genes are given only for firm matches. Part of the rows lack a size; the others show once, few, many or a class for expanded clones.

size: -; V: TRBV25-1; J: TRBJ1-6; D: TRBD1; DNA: TGTGCCAGAGCCGGGACAGGGGGCCCCTGTCTCCACTTT; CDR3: CARAGTGGPCLHF
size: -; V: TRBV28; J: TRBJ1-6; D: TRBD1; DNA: TGTGCCAGCAGTTTCGGCCTGAACAGGGGATATAATTCACCCCTCCACTTT; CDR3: CASSFGLNRGYNSPLHF
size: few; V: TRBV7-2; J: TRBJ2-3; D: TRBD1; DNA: TGTGCCAGCAGCTCGGACAGGACCACAGATACGCAGTATTTT; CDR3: CASSSDRTTDTQYF
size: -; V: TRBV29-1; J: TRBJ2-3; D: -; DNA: TGCAGCGCCTCCGGGACGACCACCGATACGCAGTATTTT; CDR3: CSASGTTTDTQYF
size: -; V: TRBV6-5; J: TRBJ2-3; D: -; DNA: TGTGCCAGCAGTTACTCGGGGGTGGGCACAGATACGCAGTATTTT; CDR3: CASSYSGVGTDTQYF
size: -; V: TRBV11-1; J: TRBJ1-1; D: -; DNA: TGTGCCAGCAGACTCAGGGGCACGAACACTGAAGCTTTCTTT; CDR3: CASRLRGTNTEAFF
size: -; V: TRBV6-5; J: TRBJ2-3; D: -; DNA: TGTGCCAGCAGTTACTCGCGGACCGCTCGGACAGATACGCAGTATTTT; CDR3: CASSYSRTARTDTQYF
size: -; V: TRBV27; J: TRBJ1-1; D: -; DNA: TGTGCCAGCAGCCCGGTAGATAAGTTTGCTGAAGCTTTCTTT; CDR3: CASSPVDKFAEAFF
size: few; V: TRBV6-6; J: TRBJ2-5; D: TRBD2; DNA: TGTGCCAGCAGTCCCCGTGCCCAGCGGGAGGTAGAGACCCAGTACTTC; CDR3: CASSPRAQREVETQYF
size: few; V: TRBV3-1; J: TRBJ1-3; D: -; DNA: TGTGCCAGCAGCCAAGATTTAGGGGCTGGAAACACCATATATTTT; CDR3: CASSQDLGAGNTIYF
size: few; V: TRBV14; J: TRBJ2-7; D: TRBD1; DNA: TGTGCCAGCAGCCAAGTACAGGGGGCGGGATACGAGCAGTACTTC; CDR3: CASSQVQGAGYEQYF
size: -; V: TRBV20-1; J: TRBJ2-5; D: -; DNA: TGCAGTGCTAGTATCTTTAGGGGGGAGACCCAGTACTTC; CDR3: CSASIFRGETQYF
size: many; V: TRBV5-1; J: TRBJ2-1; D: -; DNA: TGCGCCAGCAGCTTGGTTTACAATGAGCAGTTCTTC; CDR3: CASSLVYNEQFF
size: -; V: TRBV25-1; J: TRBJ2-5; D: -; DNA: TGTGCCAGCAGTGGGCAGGCCGCGGAGACCCAGTACTTC; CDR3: CASSGQAAETQYF
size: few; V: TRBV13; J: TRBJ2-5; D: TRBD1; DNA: TGTGCCAGCAGCCCCGGACAGGGGGTAGGGGAGACCCAGTACTTC; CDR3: CASSPGQGVGETQYF
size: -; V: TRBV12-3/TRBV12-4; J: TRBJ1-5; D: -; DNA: TGTGCCAGCAGTACGACTGGGGACAATCAGCCCCAGCATTTT; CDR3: CASSTTGDNQPQHF
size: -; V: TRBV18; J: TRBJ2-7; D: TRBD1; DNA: TGTGCCAGCTCACCACCGGGACAGGGGTCCTACGAGCAGTACTTC; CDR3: CASSPPGQGSYEQYF
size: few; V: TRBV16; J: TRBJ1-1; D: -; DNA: TGTGCCAGCAGCCAGTCCAGGGCAGCCTCAGTTATGGCTTTCTTT; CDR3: CASSQSRAASVMAFF
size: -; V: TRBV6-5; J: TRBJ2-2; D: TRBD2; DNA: TGTGCCAGCAGTTACACCTTCCCGGGGACTAGCGGGAGTGTCGGGGAGCTGTTTTTT; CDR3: CASSYTFPGTSGSVGELFF
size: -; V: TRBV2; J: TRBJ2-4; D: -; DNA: TGTGCCAGCAGGCCACAGGTTAACATTCAGTACTTC; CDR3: CASRPQVNIQYF
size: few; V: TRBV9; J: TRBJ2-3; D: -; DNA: TGTGCCAGCAGCGTAGGTCTCGGTAGCACAGATACGCAGTATTTT; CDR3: CASSVGLGSTDTQYF
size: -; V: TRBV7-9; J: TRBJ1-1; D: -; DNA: TGTGCCAGCAGTCCGAGGGTTGGCGGGGGGAACACTGAAGCTTTCTTT; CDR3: CASSPRVGGGNTEAFF
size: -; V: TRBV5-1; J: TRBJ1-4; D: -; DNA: TGCGCCAGCAGCTCGTTCGGGGGAGGCACTAATGAAAAACTGTTTTTT; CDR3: CASSSFGGGTNEKLFF
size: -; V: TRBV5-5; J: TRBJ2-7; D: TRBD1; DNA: TGTGCCAGCAGCATCAACGACAGGGCCCTGGGAGAGCAGTACTTC; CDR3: CASSINDRALGEQYF
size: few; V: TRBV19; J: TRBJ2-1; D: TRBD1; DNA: TGTGCCAGTCTTCCTCCCGGCGGGACAGGGGGTTACAATGAGCAGTTCTTC; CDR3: CASLPPGGTGGYNEQFF
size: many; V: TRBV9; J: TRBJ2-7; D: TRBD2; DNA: TGTGCCAGCAGCGTAGGTAGCGGGAGTTCCTACGAGCAGTACTTC; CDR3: CASSVGSGSSYEQYF
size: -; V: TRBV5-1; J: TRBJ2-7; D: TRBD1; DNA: TGCGCCAGCAGCTTCGGTGGGGGACAGGGGACCTACGAGCAGTACTTC; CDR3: CASSFGGGQGTYEQYF
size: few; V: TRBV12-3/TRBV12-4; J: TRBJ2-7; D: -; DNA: TGTGCCAGCAGTCCCCGTGGGAGTCTAATCCTGCAGTACTTC; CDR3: CASSPRGSLILQYF
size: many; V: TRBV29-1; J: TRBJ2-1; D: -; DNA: TGCAGCGTCGGGACACAGGAGCAGTTCTTC; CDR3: CSVGTQEQFF
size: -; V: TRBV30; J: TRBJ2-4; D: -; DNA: TGTGCCTGGGGCAGGAGTGTAACCAAAAACATTCAGTACTTC; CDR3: CAWGRSVTKNIQYF
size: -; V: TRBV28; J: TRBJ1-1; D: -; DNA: TGTGCCAGCACCATAGGTCAGGGACGTGGACGAGGCACTGAAGCTTTCTTT; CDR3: CASTIGQGRGRGTEAFF
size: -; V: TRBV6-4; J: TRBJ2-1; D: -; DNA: TGTGCCCCCCTTGCCGGGGATCAGTTCTTC; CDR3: CAPLAGDQFF
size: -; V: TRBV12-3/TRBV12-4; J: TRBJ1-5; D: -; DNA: TGTGCCAGCAGTCTTTGCCAGGGCTATCAGCCCCAGCATTTT; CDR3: CASSLCQGYQPQHF
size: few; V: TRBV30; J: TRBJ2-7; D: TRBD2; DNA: TGTGCCTGGAGGAAGGGGACTAGCGGGAGTGTTGTCTACGAGCAGTACTTC; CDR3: CAWRKGTSGSVVYEQYF
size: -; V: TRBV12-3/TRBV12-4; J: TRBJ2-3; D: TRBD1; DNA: TGTGCCAGCAGGATGACAGGGGACATCACAGATACGCAGTATTTT; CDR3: CASRMTGDITDTQYF
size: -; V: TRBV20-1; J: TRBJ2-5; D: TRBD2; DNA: TGCAGTGTGGGACTAGAACCCCTCCAGTACTTC; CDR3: CSVGLEPLQYF
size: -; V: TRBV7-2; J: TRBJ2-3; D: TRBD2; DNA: TGTGCCAGCAGCTTCCCCGGGACAGGGGCGACTAGCGGGAGGACAGATACGCAGTATTTT; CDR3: CASSFPGTGATSGRTDTQYF
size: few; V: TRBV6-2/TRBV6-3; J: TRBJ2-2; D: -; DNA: TGTGCCAGCAGTTTCTCTGGGACGGAGGATAACACCGGGGAGCTGTTTTTT; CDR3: CASSFSGTEDNTGELFF
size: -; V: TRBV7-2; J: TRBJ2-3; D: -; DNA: TGTGCCAGCGTCCCTGGAAACACAGATACGCAGTATTTT; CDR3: CASVPGNTDTQYF
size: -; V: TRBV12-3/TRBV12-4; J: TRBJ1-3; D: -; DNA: TGTGCCAGCAACTACCTAGGCGGGCACTCTGGAAACACCATATATTTT; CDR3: CASNYLGGHSGNTIYF
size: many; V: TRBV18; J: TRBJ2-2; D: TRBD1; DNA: TGTGCCAGCTCACCCCTAGAGGTTGGCGCCGGGACAGGCACATACTCGAACACCGGGGAGCTGTTTTTT; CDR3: CASSPLEVGAGTGTYSNTGELFF
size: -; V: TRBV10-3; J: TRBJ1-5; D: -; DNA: TGTGCCATCAGTGATGGGTATCAGCCCCAGCATTTT; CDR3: CAISDGYQPQHF
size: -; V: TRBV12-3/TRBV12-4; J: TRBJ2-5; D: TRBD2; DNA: TGTGCCAGCAGTTTAGAGGGACGGGGGGGAGAGACCCAGTACTTC; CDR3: CASSLEGRGGETQYF
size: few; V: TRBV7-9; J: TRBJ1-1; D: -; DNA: TGTGCCAGCAGCTTCCCCCCGAACACTGAAGCTTTCTTT; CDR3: CASSFPPNTEAFF
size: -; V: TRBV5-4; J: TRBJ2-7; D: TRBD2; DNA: TGTGCCAGCAGCCCCCCCGGGACTACCACCTACGAGCAGTACTTC; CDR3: CASSPPGTTTYEQYF
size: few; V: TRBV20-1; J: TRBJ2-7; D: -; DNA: TGCAGTGCTAGAGGGGGTAGGTCGAGCTCCTACGAGCAGTACTTC; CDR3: CSARGGRSSSYEQYF
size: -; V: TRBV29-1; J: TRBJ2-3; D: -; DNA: TGCAGCGTTCATACTCTACTTGCAGATACGCAGTATTTT; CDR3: CSVHTLLADTQYF
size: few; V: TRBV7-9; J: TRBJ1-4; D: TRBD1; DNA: TGTGCCAGCAGCACCGGGACAGGGCCTGAAAAACTGTTTTTT; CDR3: CASSTGTGPEKLFF
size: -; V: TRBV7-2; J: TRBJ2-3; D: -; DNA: TGTGCCAGCAGCTTATCACCCGGCACAGATACGCAGTATTTT; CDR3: CASSLSPGTDTQYF
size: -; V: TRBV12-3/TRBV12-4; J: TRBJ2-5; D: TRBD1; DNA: TGTGCCAGCAGTCGTCCTTCGACAGGGGCAGAGACCCAGTACTTC; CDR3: CASSRPSTGAETQYF
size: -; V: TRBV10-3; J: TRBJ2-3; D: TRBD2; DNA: TGTGCCGTTCAGGGAGGGACAGATACGCAGTATTTT; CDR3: CAVQGGTDTQYF
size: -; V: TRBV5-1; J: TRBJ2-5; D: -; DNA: TGCGCCAGCAGCCCGAACCCGAACCAAGAGACCCAGTACTTC; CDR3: CASSPNPNQETQYF
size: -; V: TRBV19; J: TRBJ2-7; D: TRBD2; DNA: TGTGCCAGTAGTATAGATTCGTCGCGGGAGGTGGCCTACGAGCAGTACTTC; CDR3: CASSIDSSREVAYEQYF
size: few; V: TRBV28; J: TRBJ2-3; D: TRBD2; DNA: TGTGCCAGCAATCCCCCAAGCGGGAGCTCAGATACGCAGTATTTT; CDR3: CASNPPSGSSDTQYF
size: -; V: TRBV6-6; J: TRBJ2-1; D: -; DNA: TGTGCCAGCAGTTACAGCGCTAGGCCTACCCAAAACAATGAGCAGTTCTTC; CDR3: CASSYSARPTQNNEQFF
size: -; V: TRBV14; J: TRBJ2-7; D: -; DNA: TGTGCCAGCAGCCAATGTATGGTGTGCGAGCAGTACTTC; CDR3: CASSQCMVCEQYF
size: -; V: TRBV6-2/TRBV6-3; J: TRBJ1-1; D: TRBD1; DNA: TGTGCCAGCAGTTATCCTAAGACAGGGGATACTGAAGCTTTCTTT; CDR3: CASSYPKTGDTEAFF
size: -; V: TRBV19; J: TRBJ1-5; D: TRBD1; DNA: TGTGCCAGTAGTACCCTGACAGGGGATCAGCCCCAGCATTTT; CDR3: CASSTLTGDQPQHF
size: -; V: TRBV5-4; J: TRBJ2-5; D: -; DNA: TGTGCCAGCAGCTTGCCGGGGCCAGAGACCCAGTACTTC; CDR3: CASSLPGPETQYF